This entry features one T cell receptor beta chain sequence. Germline trimming cut 6 bases from V and 6 bases from J; bases unmatched to any gene: 10. CDR3 length equals 15 residues. Germline V lookup: CDR1 DFQATT, CDR2 SNEGSKA (reference sequence). TCRdb called the 5' RACE reads again in MiXCR, with one record for every CDR3 protein. The sample yields 45,000 to 55,000 distinct CDR3 sequences, 5.3% seen once. The sample belongs to a study of spatial heterogeneity in lung cancer. The time point here: sample taken at primary tumor resection. Extraction of whole RNA from tumor, nontumor lung or frozen PBMC preceded unsorted sequencing.

Material: PBMCs, obtained at surgery. V is TRBV20-1 and J is TRBJ2-1, with 11 bases identical to TRBD1. The sequence was collected from a male donor with early-stage non-small cell lung cancer. CDR3 sequence: CSAGLGQGVGNEQFF. DNA for the CDR3: TGCAGTGCAGGATTGGGACAGGGGGTTGGCAATGAGCAGTTCTTC.